This T cell receptor beta chain was retrieved from a study of cytomegalovirus exposure and HLA in healthy donors. The ends were cut back, 9 bases at V and 9 bases at J, with 9 bases in the middle. In germline, CDR1 is MNHNY, CDR2 SVGAGI (reference sequence). The CDR3 is 11 amino acids. The study ran its PCR with 60 Vbeta and 13 Jbeta primers. Using immunoSEQ multiplex PCR, the repertoire was profiled, and TCRdb retains in-frame clones only, with some absent. This table holds 100,000 to 150,000 clones, over 75% found once. The sequenced sample was PBMCs. This TCR came from a male donor in good health and CMV-seropositive. The chain carries TRBV6-6 and TRBJ1-6, with D tentatively TRBD1 (5 bases). The CDR3 loop reads CASAGGSPLHF. The CDR3 bases are TGTGCCAGTGCGGGGGGTTCACCCCTCCACTTT.